One and the same sample provided the 21 T cell receptor beta chains below, sequenced in a study of metastatic and nonmetastatic thyroid tumors. TCRdb recomputed clones from the PCR reads via MiXCR. In the table there are approximately 38,000 clones, 25% to 30% of which are singletons. Every patient was untreated before thyroid surgery. Material: blood. The receptors come from a female donor with papillary thyroid cancer or a benign thyroid nodule (not recorded which). Some clones in this sample may be carry-over from other donors' samples.

This clone was detected a few times. The chain has TRBV10-3 and TRBJ2-1; no reliable D call. The length of the CDR3 is 16 residues. Germline CDR1 and CDR2: ENHRY and SYGVKD. Between the trimmed V and J ends, which lost 0 bases and 0 bases, there was a span of 9 bases. CDR3 residues: CAISESGGGSYNEQFF. CDR3 coding DNA: TGTGCCATCAGTGAGTCCGGCGGTGGCTCCTACAATGAGCAGTTCTTC.

A note on this clone: Given the absence of the conserved phenylalanine or tryptophan at the CDR3 end, a read error is likely. The rearrangement uses TRBV7-2 and TRBJ2-7; D possibly matches TRBD1 or TRBD2 (6 bases each). Germline assignment: CDR1 SGHTA and CDR2 FQGNSA. This CDR3 has 15 residues. CDR3 sequence (DNA): TGTGCCGGCAGCTTAGAGGCAGGGGAGGTCTACGAGCAGTACCTC. Its protein product is CAGSLEAGEVYEQYL.

This clone was seen once. This chain connects TRBV20-1 to TRBJ1-2; D ambiguous. Germline-derived CDR1 and CDR2 are DFQATT and SNEGSKA (reference sequence). V was clipped by 2 bases and J by 4 bases, with 17 bases between them. The CDR3 totals 15 residues. The CDR3 nucleotides are TGCAGTGCTAGACCAACAGCGTCGGTTGTCTATGGCTACACCTTC. Amino acid sequence: CSARPTASVVYGYTF.

V usage is TRBV3-1 and J usage is TRBJ2-7; D possibly matches TRBD1 or TRBD2 (5 bases each). The V end was cut by 0 bases, the J end by 7 bases, with 13 bases between. The CDR3 totals 14 residues. From germline, CDR1 is LGHDT and CDR2 YNNKEL (reference sequence). CDR3 in amino acids: CASSQEVQGREQYF. CDR3 coding DNA: TGTGCCAGCAGCCAAGAAGTCCAGGGACGGGAGCAGTACTTC.

The chain combines TRBV6-5 with TRBJ2-3, with TRBD2 identical over 8 bases. V was pared by 0 bases and J by 0 bases, with 8 bases of the junction left unmatched. This CDR3 is 18 amino acids long. Germline V lookup: CDR1 MNHEY, CDR2 SVGAGI. The CDR3 DNA reads TGTGCCAGCAGTTACTCCCGTCGGGGGGGGAGTAGCACAGATACGCAGTATTTT. The encoded protein is CASSYSRRGGSSTDTQYF.

This clone occurred a few times. The V gene is TRBV28, the J gene TRBJ2-7, with unresolved D. Trimming removed 1 base from V and 12 bases from J, with 10 bases in between. There are 11 residues in the CDR3. Germline CDR1 reads MDHEN; CDR2 reads SYDVKM. The CDR3 loop reads CASSLLTYLYF. In nucleotides, the CDR3 is TGTGCCAGCAGTTTATTGACCTACTTGTACTTC.

This clone occurred many times. The chain carries TRBV6-5 and TRBJ1-5; tentative D call: TRBD1 (5 bases). The V end was cut by 2 bases, the J end by 0 bases, with 20 bases between. There are 19 residues in the CDR3. CDR1 and CDR2 from the germline V gene are MNHEY and SVGAGI. The CDR3, as DNA: TGTGCCAGCAGTTACGGGGGTCACAGTTCGGCCTATAGCAATCAGCCCCAGCATTTT. It is translated as CASSYGGHSSAYSNQPQHF.

V and J are TRBV4-1 and TRBJ2-2, with TRBD1 as a possible D gene (5 bases). This CDR3 has 16 amino acids. Trimming cost V 2 bases and J 6 bases, with 16 bases left between them. The germline V gene encodes CDR1 MGHRA and CDR2 YSYEKL. In DNA, the CDR3 is TGCGCCAGCAGCCAATTGGACATGGGGTTCGCCGGGGAGCTGTTTTTT. Encoded protein: CASSQLDMGFAGELFF.

This chain connects TRBV19 to TRBJ1-4, with D possibly being TRBD1 (5 bases). V was clipped by 2 bases and J by 7 bases, with 14 bases between them. This CDR3 comprises 15 residues. Germline V lookup: CDR1 LNHDA, CDR2 SQIVND (reference sequence). The CDR3 protein is CASSIPGMGGEKLFF. Written as DNA, the CDR3 is TGTGCCAGTAGTATACCAGGGATGGGGGGTGAAAAACTGTTTTTT.

J is TRBJ1-3 and V is TRBV9; D is unclear. CDR1 and CDR2 (germline): SGDLS, YYNGEE. V gave up 0 bases and J gave up 0 bases, with 10 bases separating them. This CDR3 contains 16 residues. The CDR3 protein is CASSVGGFSSGNTIYF. The CDR3 coding sequence is TGTGCCAGCAGCGTAGGTGGGTTTAGCTCTGGAAACACCATATATTTT. Drawing the rest from reference TRBV9 and TRBJ1-3, the complete variable domain is DSGVTQTPKHLITATGQRVTLRCSPRSGDLSVYWYQQSLDQGLQFLIQYYNGEERAKGNILERFSAQQFPDLHSELNLSSLELGDSALYFCASSVGGFSSGNTIYFGEGSWLTVV.

In the case of this clone: Its ends do not fully match the called genes, so a read error is possible. The gene calls are TRBV4-2 and TRBJ2-7; D is perhaps TRBD1 (5 bases). The CDR3 is 16 residues long. CDR1 is LGHNA, CDR2 YNFKEQ, per germline. DNA for the CDR3: TGTGCCAGCAGTCAAGCCGACAGAGCAGCTCAATACGAGCAGTGCTTC. This gives the protein CASSQADRAAQYEQCF.

This clone was picked up many times. The chain is built from TRBV11-1 and TRBJ2-2; 9 bases line up with TRBD1. Germline assignment: CDR1 SGHAT and CDR2 FQDESV (reference sequence). The V gene end was trimmed by 0 bases and the J gene end by 0 bases; junction bases not matched to a gene: 8. The CDR3 has 19 residues. This chain's CDR3 is CASSLADRGYPANTGELFF. CDR3 DNA sequence: TGTGCCAGCAGCTTAGCCGACAGGGGGTACCCCGCGAACACCGGGGAGCTGTTTTTT.

This chain joins TRBV11-3 and TRBJ1-1, with 9 bases matching TRBD1. The junction had 4 bases not matched to a gene; V was cut back by 4 bases and J by 1 base. Germline V gene sequence: CDR1 SGHNT, CDR2 YENEEA. This CDR3 has 15 amino acids. CDR3 region: CASSSTGQGNTEAFF. Here the CDR3 DNA reads TGTGCCAGCAGCTCTACGGGACAGGGGAACACTGAAGCTTTCTTT.

This clone occurred once. Here the CDR3 omits its conserved ending phenylalanine or tryptophan, so a read error is the likely source. Here the CDR3 reads CSAWEPIRGGYTL. As DNA, the CDR3 is TGCAGTGCTTGGGAGCCTATTCGCGGAGGCTACACCCTC. The chain joins TRBV20-1 to TRBJ1-2; unclear D gene. The V end lost 5 bases, the J end lost 8 bases, and 18 bases lay between the germline ends. The CDR3 is made up of 13 amino acids. Germline CDR1 is DFQATT and CDR2 is SNEGSKA (reference sequence).

Only a few counts were recorded for this clone. This chain connects TRBV2 to TRBJ2-7, with 8 bases lining up with TRBD2. There are 15 residues in the CDR3. The J segment lost 2 bases and the V segment lost 8 bases, leaving 11 bases of the junction unmatched. CDR1 SNHLY and CDR2 FYNNEI come from the germline V gene. CDR3 loop: CASGGTRVAPYEQYF. Written as DNA, the CDR3 is TGTGCCAGCGGGGGGACTAGGGTTGCACCCTACGAGCAGTACTTC.

This clone was seen many times. The chain is built from TRBV14 and TRBJ2-1; the D gene is possibly TRBD2 (7 bases). CDR3 length equals 14 residues. The V and J ends lost 5 bases and 5 bases respectively, with 13 bases between them. Per germline, CDR1 SGHDN and CDR2 FVKESK. The CDR3, as DNA: TGTGCCAGCAGCGAAGGGGGGGCTCACAATGAGCAGTTCTTC. This gives the protein CASSEGGAHNEQFF.

The J gene is TRBJ1-6, the V gene TRBV3-1; no clear D gene. Germline values: CDR1 LGHDT, CDR2 YNNKEL (reference sequence). V shed 1 base and J shed 7 bases, with 5 bases lying between them. The CDR3 has 13 amino acids. Here the CDR3 DNA reads TGTGCCAGCAGCCAAGTCAACAATTCACCCCTCCACTTT. Amino acid sequence: CASSQVNNSPLHF.

In its sample, this clone was seen a few times. This chain connects TRBV10-1 to TRBJ1-2, with 8 bases matching TRBD1. The CDR3 runs to 15 residues. Germline CDR1 and CDR2: WNHNN and SYGVQD (reference sequence). V shed 8 bases and J 4 bases; nucleotides not matched to a gene: 12. CDR3 residues: CASVGQGLLSYGYTF. The DNA of the CDR3 is TGCGCCAGCGTCGGACAGGGACTTCTTTCCTATGGCTACACCTTC.

This clone was picked up a small number of times. The rearrangement links TRBV6-2 or TRBV6-3 to TRBJ2-7, with 9 positions matching TRBD1. CDR1 is MNHEY, CDR2 SVGEGT, per germline. The CDR3 is 14 amino acids. V was clipped by 4 bases and J by 4 bases; unmatched bases: 5. The CDR3 DNA is TGTGCCAGCAGTTTACTGACAGGGGGTTACGAGCAGTACTTC. This gives the protein CASSLLTGGYEQYF.

This clone was seen more than once but under ten times. V gene TRBV27 combines with J gene TRBJ2-3, with 8 bases identical to TRBD2. V was pared by 5 bases and J by 5 bases, with 12 bases of the junction left unmatched. This CDR3 has 16 residues. Germline CDR1 and CDR2: MNHEY and SMNVEV (reference sequence). In DNA, the CDR3 is TGTGCCAGCAGTGATATCAATAGAGGGACTAGAGATACGCAGTATTTT. It translates to CASSDINRGTRDTQYF.

This clone has a handful of counts. Being one base from a much bigger clone, this may be a read error. The chain combines TRBV29-1 with TRBJ2-1; 7 nucleotides line up with TRBD1. In germline, CDR1 is SQVTM, CDR2 ANQGSEA. The CDR3 is made up of 13 amino acids. CDR3 amino acids: CRSGQALSNEQFF. In DNA form, the CDR3 reads TGCAGATCTGGACAGGCCCTGAGCAATGAGCAGTTCTTC.